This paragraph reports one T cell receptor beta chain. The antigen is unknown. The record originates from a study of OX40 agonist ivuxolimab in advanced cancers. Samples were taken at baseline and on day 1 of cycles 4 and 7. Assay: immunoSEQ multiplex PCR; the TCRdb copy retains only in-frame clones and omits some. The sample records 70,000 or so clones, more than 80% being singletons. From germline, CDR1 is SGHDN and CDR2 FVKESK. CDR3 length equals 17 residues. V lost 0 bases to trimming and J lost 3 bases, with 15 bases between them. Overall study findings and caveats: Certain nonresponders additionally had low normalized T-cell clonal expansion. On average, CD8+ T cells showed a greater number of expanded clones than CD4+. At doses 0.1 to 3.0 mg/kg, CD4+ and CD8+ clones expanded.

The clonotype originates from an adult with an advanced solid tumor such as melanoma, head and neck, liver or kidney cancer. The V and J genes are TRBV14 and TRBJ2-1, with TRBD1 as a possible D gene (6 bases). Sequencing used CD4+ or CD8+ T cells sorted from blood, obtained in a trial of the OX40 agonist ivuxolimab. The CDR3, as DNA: TGTGCCAGCAGCCAAGACACAGGATGGGGGCTCTACAATGAGCAGTTCTTC. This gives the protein CASSQDTGWGLYNEQFF. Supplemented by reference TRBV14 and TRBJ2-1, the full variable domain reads EAGVTQFPSHSVIEKGQTVTLRCDPISGHDNLYWYRRVMGKEIKFLLHFVKESKQDESGMPNNRFLAERTGGTYSTLKVQPAELEDSGVYFCASSQDTGWGLYNEQFFGPGTRLTVL.